This T cell receptor beta chain originates from a study of cytomegalovirus exposure and HLA in healthy donors. To note about this clone: Its antigen remains unknown.

The V gene end was trimmed by 4 bases and the J gene end by 8 bases; junction bases not matched to a gene: 12. The CDR3 contains 16 residues. Germline V lookup: CDR1 SGHRS, CDR2 YFSETQ. This cohort consisted of healthy bone marrow donors. The primer mix had 60 Vbeta and 13 Jbeta primers. Libraries were prepared by immunoSEQ multiplex PCR; TCRdb keeps only in-frame clonotypes and omits some of them. Of tens of thousands of clones in the sample, around two thirds were seen once. Whole-study findings and limits: In most subjects, TCR beta sequences reportedly gave accurate predictions of HLA-A and HLA-B alleles. Most TCR sequences were rare, but some public TCRs occurred in many donors. A later analysis revealed that TCR association rates differed between HLA loci, peaking at DRB1 and bottoming out at HLA-C.

The material sequenced was PBMCs. The chain combines TRBV5-1 with TRBJ2-3; 11 bases line up with TRBD1. The receptor was derived from a woman aged 45-65 years in good health and CMV-seropositive. The CDR3 region has the DNA TGCGCCAGCAGCCTATATGGACAGGGGGCGTGGGTTACGCAGTATTTT. As protein: CASSLYGQGAWVTQYF.